This T cell receptor (beta chain) was sequenced during a study of cytomegalovirus exposure and HLA in healthy donors. PCR amplification relied on 60 Vbeta primers (plus 13 Jbeta primers). Some clones are missing from TCRdb's copy, which holds only in-frame ones; the method was immunoSEQ multiplex PCR. The sample has roughly 150,000 clones; roughly 70% are singletons. Losses at the gene ends were 3 bases for V and 7 bases for J; bases not matched to a gene: 4. There are 15 residues in the CDR3. Germline V gene lookup returns CDR1 KGHSH and CDR2 LQKENI. This TCR was recovered from a man aged 25-40 years in good health and CMV-seropositive. Sequences were obtained from PBMCs. The rearrangement joins TRBV18 to TRBJ2-1, with TRBD1 matching over 12 bases. The CDR3 nucleotides read TGTGCCAGCTCACCCGGGACAGGGGGCACGAATGAGCAGTTCTTC. Its protein product is CASSPGTGGTNEQFF. Looking up the rest from reference TRBV18 and TRBJ2-1 gives the full variable domain: NAGVMQNPRHLVRRRGQEARLRCSPMKGHSHVYWYRQLPEEGLKFMVYLQKENIIDESGMPKERFSAEFPKEGPSILRIQQVVRGDSAAYFCASSPGTGGTNEQFFGPGTRLTVL.